This T cell receptor (beta chain) comes out of a study of a mutant IDH1 vaccine in newly diagnosed glioma. As for the study in general: Vaccinations, eight in total, occurred in weeks 1, 3, 5, 7, 11, 15, 19, 23. Findings of the study overall: Any relationship between pseudoprogression and changes in top peripheral T cell clonotypes seemed absent.

The sample's time point: week 11, during vaccination. Doses comprised 300 ug of mutant IDH1 20-mer peptide each, plus topical imiquimod. There were new WHO grade 3 or 4 astrocytomas in the donors, and these were IDH1-mutant and ATRX-lost. TCRdb's table, derived via immunoSEQ multiplex PCR, lists solely in-frame clones and lacks some. Of fewer than 35,000 clones listed, about 73% were seen once; the top ten hold about 24%. Comment on this clone: Its antigen is undetermined.

The CDR3 is 13 amino acids. Germline CDR1 MNHEY, CDR2 SVGAGI. The V gene lost 6 bases and the J gene lost 13 bases, with 18 bases spanning the gap. The chain is built from TRBV6-5 and TRBJ2-2, with a possible D match to TRBD2 (5 bases). The sequence was collected from a man in his thirties or forties with glioma. The sequencing used PBMCs, collected from a glioma patient whose treatment included an IDH1 peptide vaccine. CDR3 sequence: CASSSRGRVGLFF. In DNA, the CDR3 is TGTGCCAGCAGCTCACGAGGGCGGGTCGGGCTGTTTTTT.